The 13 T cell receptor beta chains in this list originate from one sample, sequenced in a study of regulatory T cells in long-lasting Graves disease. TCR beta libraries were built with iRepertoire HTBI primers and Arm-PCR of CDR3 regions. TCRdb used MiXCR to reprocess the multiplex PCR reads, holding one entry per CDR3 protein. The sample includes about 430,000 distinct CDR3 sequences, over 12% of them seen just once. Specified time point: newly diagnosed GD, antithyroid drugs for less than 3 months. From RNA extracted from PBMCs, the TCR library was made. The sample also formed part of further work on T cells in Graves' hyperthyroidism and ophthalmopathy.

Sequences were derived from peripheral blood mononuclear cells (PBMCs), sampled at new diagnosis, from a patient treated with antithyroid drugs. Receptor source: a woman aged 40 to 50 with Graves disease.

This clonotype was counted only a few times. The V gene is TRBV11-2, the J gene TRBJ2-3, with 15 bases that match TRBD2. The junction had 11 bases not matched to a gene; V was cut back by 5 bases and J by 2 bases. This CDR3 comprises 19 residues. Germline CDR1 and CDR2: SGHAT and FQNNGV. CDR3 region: CASSIDSGLAGGNTDTQYF. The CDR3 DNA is TGTGCCAGCAGCATCGACTCGGGACTAGCGGGAGGAAACACAGATACGCAGTATTTT.

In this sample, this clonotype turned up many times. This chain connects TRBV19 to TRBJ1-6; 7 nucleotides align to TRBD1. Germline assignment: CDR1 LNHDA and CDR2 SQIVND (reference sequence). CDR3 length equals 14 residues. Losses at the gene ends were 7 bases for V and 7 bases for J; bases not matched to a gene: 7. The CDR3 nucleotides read TGTGCCAGTACCAGGACAGGAGGGAATTCACCCCTCCACTTT. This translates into CASTRTGGNSPLHF.

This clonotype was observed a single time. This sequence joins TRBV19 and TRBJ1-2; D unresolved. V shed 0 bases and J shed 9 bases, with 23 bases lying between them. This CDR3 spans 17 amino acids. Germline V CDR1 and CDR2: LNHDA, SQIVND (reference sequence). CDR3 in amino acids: CASSIDGLGRLKGSYTF. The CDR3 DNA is TGTGCCAGTAGTATAGACGGCCTAGGACGCCTCAAGGGAAGCTACACCTTC.

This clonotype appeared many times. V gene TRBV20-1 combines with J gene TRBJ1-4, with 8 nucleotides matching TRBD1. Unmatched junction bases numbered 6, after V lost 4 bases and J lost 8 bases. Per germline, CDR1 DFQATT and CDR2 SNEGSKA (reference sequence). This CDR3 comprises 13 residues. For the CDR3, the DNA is TGCAGTGCTAACACAGGGGGAGGGGAAAAACTGTTTTTT. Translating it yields CSANTGGGEKLFF.

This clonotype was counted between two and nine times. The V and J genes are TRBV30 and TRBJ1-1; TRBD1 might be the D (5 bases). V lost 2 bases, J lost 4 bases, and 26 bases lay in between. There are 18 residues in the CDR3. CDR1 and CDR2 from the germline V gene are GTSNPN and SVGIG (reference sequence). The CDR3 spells CAWSKRDGAGRWVTEAFF. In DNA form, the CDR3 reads TGTGCCTGGAGTAAGAGAGATGGGGCAGGGAGATGGGTCACTGAAGCTTTCTTT.

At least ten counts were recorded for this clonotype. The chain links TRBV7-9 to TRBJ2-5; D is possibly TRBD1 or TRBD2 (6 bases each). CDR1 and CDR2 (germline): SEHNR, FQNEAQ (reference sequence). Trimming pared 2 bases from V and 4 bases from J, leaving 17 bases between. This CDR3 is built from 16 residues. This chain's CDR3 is CASSLRGSGLRETQYF. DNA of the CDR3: TGTGCCAGCAGCTTAAGGGGGTCGGGACTGAGAGAGACCCAGTACTTC.

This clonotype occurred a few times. CDR3 in amino acids: CASSSRTGASSYEQYF. In nucleotides, the CDR3 is TGTGCCAGCAGCTCCCGGACAGGGGCTAGCTCCTACGAGCAGTACTTC. The chain is built from TRBV5-6 and TRBJ2-7, with 9 nucleotides matching TRBD1. Germline-derived CDR1 and CDR2 are SGHDT and YYEEEE. The CDR3 is made up of 16 amino acids. The junction had 7 bases not matched to a gene; V was cut back by 3 bases and J by 0 bases. The complete variable domain, with remaining parts taken from reference TRBV5-6 and TRBJ2-7, reads DAGVTQSPTHLIKTRGQQVTLRCSPKSGHDTVSWYQQALGQGPQFIFQYYEEEERQRGNFPDRFSGHQFPNYSSELNVNALLLGDSALYLCASSSRTGASSYEQYFGPGTRLTVT.

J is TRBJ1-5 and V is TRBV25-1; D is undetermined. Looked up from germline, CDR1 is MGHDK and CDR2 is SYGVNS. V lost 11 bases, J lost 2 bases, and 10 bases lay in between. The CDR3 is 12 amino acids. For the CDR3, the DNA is TGTGCCGTCTCTCGGGGCAATCAGCCCCAGCATTTT. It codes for CAVSRGNQPQHF. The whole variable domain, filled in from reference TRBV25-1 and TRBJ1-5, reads EADIYQTPRYLVIGTGKKITLECSQTMGHDKMYWYQQDPGMELHLIHYSYGVNSTEKGDLSSESTVSRIRTEHFPLTLESARPSHTSQYLCAVSRGNQPQHFGDGTRLSIL.

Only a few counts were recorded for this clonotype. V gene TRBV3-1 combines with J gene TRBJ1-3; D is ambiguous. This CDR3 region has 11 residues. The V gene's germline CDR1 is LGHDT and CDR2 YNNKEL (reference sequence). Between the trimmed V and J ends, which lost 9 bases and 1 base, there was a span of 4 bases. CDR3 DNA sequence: TGTGCCAGTCATTCTGGAAACACCATATATTTT. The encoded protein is CASHSGNTIYF.

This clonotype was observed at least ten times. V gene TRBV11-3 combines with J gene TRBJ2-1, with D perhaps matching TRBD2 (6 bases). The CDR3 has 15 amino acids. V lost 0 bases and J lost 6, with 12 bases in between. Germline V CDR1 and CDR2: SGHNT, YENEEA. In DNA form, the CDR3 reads TGTGCCAGCAGCTTAGAATCGTCGGGGGTCAATGAGCAGTTCTTC. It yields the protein CASSLESSGVNEQFF.

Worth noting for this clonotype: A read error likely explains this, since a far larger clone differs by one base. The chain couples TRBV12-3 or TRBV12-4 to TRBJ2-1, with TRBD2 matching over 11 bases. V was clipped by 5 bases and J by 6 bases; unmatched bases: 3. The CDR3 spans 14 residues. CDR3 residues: CASSGTSGLNEQFF. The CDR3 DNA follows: TGTGCCAGCAGTGGGACTAGCGGTCTCAATGAGCAGTTCTTC.

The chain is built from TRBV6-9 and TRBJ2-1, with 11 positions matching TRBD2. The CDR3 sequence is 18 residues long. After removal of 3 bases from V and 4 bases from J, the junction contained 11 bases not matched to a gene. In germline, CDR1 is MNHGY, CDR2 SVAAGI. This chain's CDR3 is CASSYSQPGLAVYNEQFF. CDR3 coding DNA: TGTGCCAGCAGTTACTCCCAGCCGGGACTAGCGGTATACAATGAGCAGTTCTTC.

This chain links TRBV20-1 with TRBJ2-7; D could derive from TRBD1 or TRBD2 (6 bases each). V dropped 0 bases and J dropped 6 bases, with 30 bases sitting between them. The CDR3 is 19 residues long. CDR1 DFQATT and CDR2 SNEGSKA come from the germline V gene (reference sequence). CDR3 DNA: TGCAGTGCTAGAGATTTGGCCCCCCCGGAGGGGGAGTGGCTCGGCGAGCAGTACTTC. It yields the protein CSARDLAPPEGEWLGEQYF.